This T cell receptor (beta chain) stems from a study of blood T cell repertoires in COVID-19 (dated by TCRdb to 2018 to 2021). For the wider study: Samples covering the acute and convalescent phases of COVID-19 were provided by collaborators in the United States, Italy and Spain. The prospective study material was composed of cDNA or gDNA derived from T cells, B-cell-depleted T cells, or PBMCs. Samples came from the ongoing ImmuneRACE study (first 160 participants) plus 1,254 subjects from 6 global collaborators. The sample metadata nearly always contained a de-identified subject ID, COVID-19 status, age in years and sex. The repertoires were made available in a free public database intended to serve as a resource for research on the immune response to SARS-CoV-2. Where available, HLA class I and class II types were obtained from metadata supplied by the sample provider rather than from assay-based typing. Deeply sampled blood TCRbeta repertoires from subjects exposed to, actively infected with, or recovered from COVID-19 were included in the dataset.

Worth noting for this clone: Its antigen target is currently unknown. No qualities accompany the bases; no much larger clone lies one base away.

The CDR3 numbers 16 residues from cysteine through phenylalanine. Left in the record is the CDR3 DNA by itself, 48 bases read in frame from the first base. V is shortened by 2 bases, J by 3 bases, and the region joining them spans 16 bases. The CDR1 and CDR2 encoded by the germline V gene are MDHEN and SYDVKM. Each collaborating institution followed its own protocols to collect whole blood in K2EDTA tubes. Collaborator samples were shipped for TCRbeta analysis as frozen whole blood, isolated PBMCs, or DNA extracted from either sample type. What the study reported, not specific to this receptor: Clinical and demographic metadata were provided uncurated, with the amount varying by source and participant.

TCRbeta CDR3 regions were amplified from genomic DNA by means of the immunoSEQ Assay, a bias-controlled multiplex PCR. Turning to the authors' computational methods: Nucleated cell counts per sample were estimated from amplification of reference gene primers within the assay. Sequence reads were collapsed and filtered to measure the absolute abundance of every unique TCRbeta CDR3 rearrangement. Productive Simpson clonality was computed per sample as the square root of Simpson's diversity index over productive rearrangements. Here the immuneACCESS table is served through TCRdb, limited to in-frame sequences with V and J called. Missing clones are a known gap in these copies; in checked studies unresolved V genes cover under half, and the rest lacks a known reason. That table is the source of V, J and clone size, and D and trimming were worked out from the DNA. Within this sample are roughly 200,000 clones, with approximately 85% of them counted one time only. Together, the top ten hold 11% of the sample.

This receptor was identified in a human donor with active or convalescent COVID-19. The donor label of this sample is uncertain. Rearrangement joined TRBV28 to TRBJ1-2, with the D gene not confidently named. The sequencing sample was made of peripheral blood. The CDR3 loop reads CASSLPLSKGDYGYTF. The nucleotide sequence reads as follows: TGTGCCAGCAGTTTACCCCTTTCCAAAGGAGACTATGGCTACACCTTC.